The 23 T cell receptor beta chains listed next were all sequenced from one sample in a study of cytomegalovirus exposure and HLA in healthy donors. 60 Vbeta and 13 Jbeta primers were used in PCR. Clones were read by immunoSEQ multiplex PCR, and TCRdb kept only the in-frame ones, dropping some. The table shows about 160,000 clones, with roughly 85% occurring only once. Sequenced material: PBMCs. These receptors were taken from a male donor in good health and CMV-seropositive.

The chain links TRBV7-9 to TRBJ1-1, with TRBD1 matching over 9 bases. With 4 bases clipped from V and 3 bases from J, the junction kept 6 bases outside the gene matches. Germline-derived CDR1 and CDR2 are SEHNR and FQNEAQ (reference sequence). The CDR3 runs 15 residues. The chain's CDR3 is CASSSRTGEDTEAFF. For the CDR3, the DNA is TGTGCCAGCAGCTCGCGGACAGGGGAGGACACTGAAGCTTTCTTT.

V gene TRBV7-2 combines with J gene TRBJ1-3; the D gene is possibly TRBD1 (5 bases). Germline CDR1 and CDR2: SGHTA and FQGNSA. The length of the CDR3 is 18 residues. The V end lost 8 bases, the J end lost 4 bases, and 27 bases lay between the germline ends. The CDR3 DNA sequence: TGTGCCAGCGATACAACAACCGGCGGGGGACCATCGGGAAACACCATATATTTT. Amino acids: CASDTTTGGGPSGNTIYF.

Concerning this clone: One end of the junction fails to match germline, which may point to a read error. This chain connects TRBV10-3 to TRBJ2-6; possibly TRBD1 for D (5 bases). This CDR3 is built from 14 residues. Germline lookup yields CDR1 ENHRY and CDR2 SYGVKD. Here the CDR3 reads CAISDLSGANGLTF. CDR3 nucleotides: TGTGCCATCAGTGATCTCTCTGGGGCCAACGGCCTGACTTTC.

Concerning this clone itself: This same CDR3 is encoded by further DNA sequences in the sample. The V call is TRBV5-4, the J call TRBJ1-4; 9 bases align to TRBD1. CDR1 and CDR2 from the germline V gene are SGHNT and YYREEE (reference sequence). J gave up 7 bases and V 2 bases, and 3 bases lay outside the gene matches. The CDR3 has 14 amino acids. The CDR3 coding sequence is TGTGCCAGCAGCTTACAGGGGGCGAGTGAAAAACTGTTTTTT. It is translated as CASSLQGASEKLFF.

This chain joins TRBV2 and TRBJ2-7, with 7 positions matching TRBD1. The CDR3 length is 16 residues. Germline CDR1 reads SNHLY; CDR2 reads FYNNEI. After removal of 2 bases from V and 0 bases from J, the junction contained 7 bases not matched to a gene. The CDR3 reads CASSESPDRTSYEQYF. The CDR3 DNA sequence: TGTGCCAGCAGTGAATCCCCGGACAGGACCTCCTACGAGCAGTACTTC. Full variable domain (outside the CDR3, taken from reference TRBV2 and TRBJ2-7): EPEVTQTPSHQVTQMGQEVILRCVPISNHLYFYWYRQILGQKVEFLVSFYNNEISEKSEIFDDQFSVERPDGSNFTLKIRSTKLEDSAMYFCASSESPDRTSYEQYFGPGTRLTVT.

The chain recombines TRBV7-9 with TRBJ2-3; 7 nucleotides line up with TRBD2. Germline CDR1 is SEHNR and CDR2 is FQNEAQ (reference sequence). CDR3 size: 17 residues. V shed 4 bases, J shed 4 bases, and the junction held 14 bases outside the gene matches. The CDR3 nucleotides read TGTGCCAGCAGCTCCCAAAGACTAGCTTTTAAAGCAGATACGCAGTATTTT. This translates into CASSSQRLAFKADTQYF.

The rearrangement uses TRBV6-1 and TRBJ1-2, with D possibly being TRBD1 (6 bases). The V and J ends lost 3 bases and 8 bases respectively, with 10 bases between them. CDR3 length: 12 amino acids. Germline CDR1 MNHNS, CDR2 SASEGT. The CDR3 region is CASSDGTSGYTF. The CDR3 DNA is TGTGCCAGCAGTGATGGGACAAGCGGCTACACCTTC.

This sequence joins TRBV6-5 and TRBJ2-7; weak D call: TRBD2 (6 bases). This CDR3 has 14 residues. V lost 3 bases, J lost 0 bases, and 9 bases lay in between. Germline V gene sequence: CDR1 MNHEY, CDR2 SVGAGI. CDR3 DNA: TGTGCCAGCAGTTATACGGGACTCTCCTACGAGCAGTACTTC. As protein: CASSYTGLSYEQYF.

The chain has TRBV19 and TRBJ2-4; 9 bases are a match to TRBD2. Germline V gene lookup returns CDR1 LNHDA and CDR2 SQIVND (reference sequence). Losses at the gene ends were 6 bases for V and 0 bases for J; bases not matched to a gene: 3. The CDR3 is 15 residues long. Written as DNA, the CDR3 is TGTGCCAGTAGCCGCGGGGGGGAAGCCAAAAACATTCAGTACTTC. Its translation is CASSRGGEAKNIQYF.

This clone was seen more than once but under ten times. This sequence joins TRBV6-5 and TRBJ1-1; 7 bases fit TRBD1. The ends lost 2 bases at V and 4 bases at J; junction bases unmatched: 4. Germline CDR1 is MNHEY and CDR2 is SVGAGI. CDR3 length: 14 residues. CDR3 bases: TGTGCCAGCAGTTACGGGACAGCCACCACTGAAGCTTTCTTT. It codes for CASSYGTATTEAFF.

This clone was detected ten times or more. The chain uses TRBV5-1 and TRBJ1-5; 7 bases agree with TRBD1. The CDR3 consists of 15 residues. CDR1 is SGHRS, CDR2 YFSETQ, per germline. Trimming took 3 bases from V and 4 from J; bases not matched to a gene: 7. The CDR3 DNA follows: TGCGCCAGCAGCTGGACGACAGGGTATAATCAGCCCCAGCATTTT. Translated, it gives CASSWTTGYNQPQHF.

J is TRBJ1-1 and V is TRBV7-2, with D uncertain. Deletions cut 5 bases from V and 0 bases from J, with 13 bases between. The length of the CDR3 is 15 residues. CDR1 is SGHTA, CDR2 FQGNSA, per germline. CDR3 in amino acids: CASSPQAGMNTEAFF. The DNA for the CDR3 is TGTGCCAGCAGCCCCCAGGCGGGAATGAACACTGAAGCTTTCTTT.

This CDR3 reads CASSLGGQGANYEQYF. The CDR3 DNA reads as TGTGCCAGCAGCTTAGGTGGACAGGGGGCAAACTACGAGCAGTACTTC. The V gene is TRBV7-6, the J gene TRBJ2-7; TRBD1 matches at 11 bases. The CDR3 contains 16 residues. With V trimmed by 1 base and J by 3 bases, 5 bases remained unmatched. The V gene's germline CDR1 is SGHVS and CDR2 FNYEAQ.

The chain recombines TRBV6-1 with TRBJ2-1; the match to TRBD1 covers 10 bases. V was pared by 10 bases and J by 4 bases, with 4 bases of the junction left unmatched. CDR1 MNHNS and CDR2 SASEGT come from the germline V gene. CDR3 length: 13 amino acids. CDR3 in amino acids: CAIRTGGYNEQFF. The CDR3 DNA sequence: TGTGCCATCCGGACAGGGGGATACAATGAGCAGTTCTTC.

The J gene is TRBJ1-2, the V gene TRBV7-2; D might be TRBD1 (5 bases). V was trimmed by 2 bases and J by 4 bases, leaving 20 bases between them. The CDR3 extends over 17 amino acids. Germline V gene sequence: CDR1 SGHTA, CDR2 FQGNSA. The CDR3 DNA is TGTGCCAGCAGCTTACGCGTGAATAGCAGGGATGGCTATGGCTACACCTTC. Translating gives CASSLRVNSRDGYGYTF.

This clone showed up just a few times. The J gene is TRBJ1-4, the V gene TRBV9; D not certain. Deletions cut 4 bases from V and 0 bases from J, with 10 bases between. The CDR3 totals 15 residues. Germline lookup yields CDR1 SGDLS and CDR2 YYNGEE. The CDR3 DNA follows: TGTGCCAGCAGCTTCTCAGGTGCAACTAATGAAAAACTGTTTTTT. The encoded protein is CASSFSGATNEKLFF.

This chain uses TRBV28 with TRBJ1-1, with 7 nucleotides matching TRBD1. Germline V gene sequence: CDR1 MDHEN, CDR2 SYDVKM. CDR3 length equals 14 residues. Losses at the gene ends were 3 bases for V and 9 bases for J; bases not matched to a gene: 10. The CDR3 bases are TGTGCCAGCAGTTTGGGCCAACAGACAGGGAAAGCTTTCTTT. It is translated as CASSLGQQTGKAFF.

V gene TRBV19 combines with J gene TRBJ1-1; 7 nucleotides agree with TRBD1. This CDR3 is built from 13 residues. CDR1 is LNHDA, CDR2 SQIVND, per germline (reference sequence). V dropped 10 bases and J dropped 7; count of bases not matched to a gene: 12. In DNA form, the CDR3 reads TGTGCCACCGCGACAGGGCTCAGAAGTGAAGCTTTCTTT. Amino acids: CATATGLRSEAFF.

J is TRBJ1-2 and V is TRBV25-1, with D possibly matching TRBD1 (5 bases). The length of the CDR3 is 14 residues. Trimming took 5 bases from V and 8 from J, leaving 18 bases between them. Germline values: CDR1 MGHDK, CDR2 SYGVNS. This CDR3 is CASSMEGTVNGYTF. CDR3 sequence (DNA): TGTGCCAGCAGTATGGAGGGGACGGTGAACGGCTACACCTTC.

The rearrangement joins TRBV28 to TRBJ2-1, with D possibly matching TRBD2 (5 bases). V was pared by 4 bases and J by 8 bases, with 12 bases between. The CDR3 spans 13 residues. Germline CDR1 MDHEN, CDR2 SYDVKM. As DNA, the CDR3 is TGTGCCAGCAGTTCCGGGGTTCGGCATGAGCAGTTCTTC. Translation: CASSSGVRHEQFF.

The CDR3 nucleotides are TGTGCCAGCAGCTTAGGATCAGTATCTTTATATGGCTACACCTTC. This codes for CASSLGSVSLYGYTF. V is TRBV7-9 and J is TRBJ1-2; D is uncertain. Trimming left V 1 base short and J 5 bases short, with 14 bases between. The germline V gene encodes CDR1 SEHNR and CDR2 FQNEAQ (reference sequence). This CDR3 contains 15 residues. The whole variable domain, filled in from reference TRBV7-9 and TRBJ1-2, reads DTGVSQNPRHKITKRGQNVTFRCDPISEHNRLYWYRQTLGQGPEFLTYFQNEAQLEKSRLLSDRFSAERPKGSFSTLEIQRTEQGDSAMYLCASSLGSVSLYGYTFGSGTRLTVV.

The chain is built from TRBV19 and TRBJ1-1; unclear D gene. CDR3 size: 11 residues. Trimming stripped 6 bases from V and 7 bases from J, with 9 bases between. Germline lookup yields CDR1 LNHDA and CDR2 SQIVND (reference sequence). The CDR3 nucleotides read TGTGCCAGTAGGAAACACGATGAAGCTTTCTTT. Its translation: CASRKHDEAFF.

The rearrangement links TRBV10-3 to TRBJ2-3; TRBD1 matches 12 bases. V gave up 6 bases and J gave up 2 bases; unmatched junction bases: 6. The length of the CDR3 is 16 residues. Germline V gene sequence: CDR1 ENHRY, CDR2 SYGVKD. CDR3 DNA sequence: TGTGCCATCAGCCCGGGACAGGGGGCCCACACAGATACGCAGTATTTT. Its protein product is CAISPGQGAHTDTQYF.